Detailed here is one TCR beta chain. Its target is not known. The data are from a study of cytotoxic CD8 clonotypes in ibrutinib-treated CLL. Study-wide results and caveats: The study found baseline clonality above age-matched healthy donors, tracking circulating CD8+ T-cell counts.

The CDR3 is 14 amino acids. From germline, CDR1 is SEHNR and CDR2 FQNEAQ (reference sequence). V lost 5 bases to trimming and J lost 5 bases; unmatched junction nucleotides: 1. The data were produced by immunoSEQ multiplex PCR, yet TCRdb's version contains in-frame clones alone and is incomplete. The sample yields fewer than 300,000 clones, around 77% seen once. The origin of this receptor is a human donor with chronic lymphocytic leukemia. The sample consisted of PBMCs, taken at disease progression, from a patient treated with ibrutinib. This chain connects TRBV7-9 to TRBJ1-6, with 9 bases matching TRBD1. CDR3 region: CASSRTGDNSPLHF. DNA for the CDR3: TGTGCCAGCAGCAGGACAGGGGATAATTCACCCCTCCACTTT.